The T cell receptor (beta chain) under discussion was sequenced for a study of shared clonotypes between healthy human individuals. On the study more broadly: For every donor, three CD4 naive, three CD4 memory, two CD8 naive and one CD8 memory plates were used. Study-level points and caveats: Generation probability values for non-shared clonotypes were lower than those for clonotypes shared by all four donors. Larger estimated richness was generally recorded for naive subsets relative to memory subsets. For naive CD4 cells, approximately 4.8% of clonotypes were shared across a handful of donors.

Naive CD8 isolation took CD45RO-negative cells positively selected for CCR7 and excluded terminally differentiated effector memory CD45RA+ cells. In regard to this clone: The antigen remains undetermined.

CDR1 SGHNT and CDR2 YENEEA come from the germline V gene. There are 13 residues in the CDR3. V was clipped by 0 bases and J by 4 bases, with 4 bases between them. Using immunoSEQ multiplex PCR, the repertoire was profiled, and TCRdb retains in-frame clones only, with some absent. Of millions of clones detected, 85% to 95% appear once; the ten largest clones hold 1.5% to 2%. V gene TRBV11-3 combines with J gene TRBJ2-1; D gene unclear. Specimen: naive CD8+ T cells from PBMCs. The sequence was collected from a young man in good health. Some clones in this sample may be carry-over from other donors' samples. CDR3 sequence: CASSLEEYNEQFF. The CDR3 nucleotides read TGTGCCAGCAGCTTAGAGGAGTACAATGAGCAGTTCTTC.